What follows describes a single T cell receptor (beta chain). No antigen is known for it. V lost 2 bases, J lost 1 base, and 11 bases lay in between. The CDR3 extends over 15 amino acids. CDR1 and CDR2 (germline): SGHTA, FQGNSA. The source of the sample is a study of shared clonotypes between healthy human individuals. Study-wide points: Sequencing depth was expected to affect clonotype sharing among donors.

Sequencing used immunoSEQ multiplex PCR; TCRdb keeps in-frame clones, though not all of them. The table includes about 980,000 clones, about 80% detected once. What was sequenced was memory CD4+ T cells sorted from blood. Subset here: CD45RA-negative fraction. The V gene is TRBV7-2, the J gene TRBJ2-5; TRBD1 is a possible D gene (6 bases). This receptor was taken from a man between 18 and 29 years old in good health. CDR3 nucleotide sequence: TGTGCCAGCAGCTTATCGTGGGGGCCCCAAGAGACCCAGTACTTC. Its translation is CASSLSWGPQETQYF.